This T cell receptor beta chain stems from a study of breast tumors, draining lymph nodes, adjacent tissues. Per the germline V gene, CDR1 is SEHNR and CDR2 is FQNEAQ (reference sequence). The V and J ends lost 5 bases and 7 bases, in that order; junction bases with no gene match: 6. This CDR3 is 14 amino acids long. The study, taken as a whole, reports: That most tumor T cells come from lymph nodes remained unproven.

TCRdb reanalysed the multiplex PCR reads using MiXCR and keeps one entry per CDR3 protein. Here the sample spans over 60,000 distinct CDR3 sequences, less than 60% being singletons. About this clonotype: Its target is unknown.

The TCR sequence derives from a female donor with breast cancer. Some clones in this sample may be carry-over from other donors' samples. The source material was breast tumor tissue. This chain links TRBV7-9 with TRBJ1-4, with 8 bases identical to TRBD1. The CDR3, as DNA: TGTGCCAGCAGCCGTGGACAGGGAAGTGAAAAACTGTTTTTT. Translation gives CASSRGQGSEKLFF. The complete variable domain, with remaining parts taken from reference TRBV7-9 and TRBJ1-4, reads DTGVSQNPRHKITKRGQNVTFRCDPISEHNRLYWYRQTLGQGPEFLTYFQNEAQLEKSRLLSDRFSAERPKGSFSTLEIQRTEQGDSAMYLCASSRGQGSEKLFFGSGTQLSVL.